The 10 T cell receptor beta chains reported below all come from one sample, sequenced in a study of response to subunit inactivated influenza vaccine. Via MiXCR, TCRdb re-called the RT-PCR reads, giving one row per CDR3 protein. The data show approximately 730,000 distinct CDR3 sequences, approximately 15% seen once. The specimen comprised PBMCs from blood, sampled 14 to 15 days before vaccination. All receptors derive from a middle-aged man who received an inactivated influenza vaccine.

The rearrangement uses TRBV29-1 and TRBJ2-4; TRBD1 agrees at 10 bases. Germline V gene lookup returns CDR1 SQVTM and CDR2 ANQGSEA. Trimming took 6 bases from V and 6 from J; bases not matched to a gene: 5. This CDR3 has 13 amino acids. CDR3 sequence: CSVDGQGVNIQYF. CDR3 coding DNA: TGCAGCGTCGATGGACAGGGGGTAAACATTCAGTACTTC. The variable domain in full, with the rest retrieved from reference TRBV29-1 and TRBJ2-4, is SAVISQKPSRDICQRGTSLTIQCQVDSQVTMMFWYRQQPGQSLTLIATANQGSEATYESGFVIDKFPISRPNLTFSTLTVSNMSPEDSSIYLCSVDGQGVNIQYFGAGTRLSVL.

The chain has TRBV6-2 or TRBV6-3 and TRBJ2-1, with 9 bases that match TRBD2. The CDR3 loop spans 16 amino acids. Per the germline V gene, CDR1 is MNHEY and CDR2 is SVGEGT. Losses at the gene ends were 5 bases for V and 6 bases for J; bases not matched to a gene: 11. The CDR3 protein is CASSTRRAAGGNEQFF. CDR3 nucleotides: TGTGCCAGCAGTACAAGGCGGGCAGCGGGGGGCAATGAGCAGTTCTTC.

The chain employs TRBV2 and TRBJ2-2, with D possibly matching TRBD2 (5 bases). CDR1 and CDR2 from the germline V gene are SNHLY and FYNNEI. V lost 2 bases and J lost 2, with 12 bases in between. The CDR3 is 16 amino acids. The CDR3: CASSESGRINTGELFF. The CDR3 nucleotides read TGTGCCAGCAGTGAAAGCGGCAGGATTAACACCGGGGAGCTGTTTTTT. The full variable domain, rest sourced from reference TRBV2 and TRBJ2-2, is EPEVTQTPSHQVTQMGQEVILRCVPISNHLYFYWYRQILGQKVEFLVSFYNNEISEKSEIFDDQFSVERPDGSNFTLKIRSTKLEDSAMYFCASSESGRINTGELFFGEGSRLTVL.

In its sample, this clonotype was seen once. The genes are TRBV15 and TRBJ2-3; TRBD1 matches 7 bases. From germline, CDR1 is LNHNV and CDR2 YYDKDF (reference sequence). Losses at the gene ends were 3 bases for V and 2 bases for J; bases not matched to a gene: 14. This CDR3 has 18 amino acids. CDR3 sequence reads: CATSSRQGGGPFTDTQYF. CDR3 nucleotides: TGTGCCACCAGCAGCCGACAGGGCGGCGGGCCCTTCACAGATACGCAGTATTTT.

The table lists this clonotype with many counts. The chain couples TRBV6-2 or TRBV6-3 to TRBJ2-7; 7 bases align to TRBD1. Unmatched junction bases numbered 11, after V lost 6 bases and J lost 3 bases. Looked up from germline, CDR1 is MNHEY and CDR2 is SVGEGT. The CDR3 is made up of 15 amino acids. The CDR3 protein is CASSPGRTGFYEQYF. In nucleotides, the CDR3 is TGTGCCAGCAGCCCCGGAAGGACAGGTTTCTACGAGCAGTACTTC.

This clonotype occurred a few times. V usage is TRBV12-3 or TRBV12-4 and J usage is TRBJ2-7, with D maybe TRBD1 (5 bases). The ends were cut back, 3 bases at V and 2 bases at J, with 8 bases in the middle. This CDR3 comprises 13 residues. CDR3 in amino acids: CASSFRVTYEQYF. CDR3 coding DNA: TGTGCCAGCAGTTTCAGGGTGACCTACGAGCAGTACTTC.

V gene TRBV15 combines with J gene TRBJ2-7; 12 bases are shared with TRBD1. This CDR3 spans 14 amino acids. V was pared by 7 bases and J by 6 bases, with 7 bases of the junction left unmatched. Looked up from germline, CDR1 is LNHNV and CDR2 is YYDKDF (reference sequence). For the CDR3, the DNA is TGTGCCACCACCCCGGGACAGGGGGCTTCCGAGCAGTACTTC. Translation: CATTPGQGASEQYF.

This clonotype was picked up a small number of times. The rearrangement links TRBV2 to TRBJ1-1; unclear D gene. Germline V gives CDR1 SNHLY, CDR2 FYNNEI. The V gene lost 5 bases and the J gene lost 6 bases, with 13 bases spanning the gap. The CDR3 sequence is 13 residues long. CDR3 region: CASSFQVKAEAFF. In nucleotides, the CDR3 is TGTGCCAGCAGTTTCCAGGTTAAAGCTGAAGCTTTCTTT.

The chain employs TRBV12-3 or TRBV12-4 and TRBJ2-3; D unclear. This CDR3 spans 13 amino acids. Between the trimmed V and J ends, which lost 7 bases and 5 bases, there was a span of 13 bases. This chain's CDR3 is CASTLYQGDTQYF. The DNA for the CDR3 is TGTGCCAGCACGCTTTACCAAGGAGATACGCAGTATTTT.

There are a few counts of this clonotype. This chain uses TRBV12-3 or TRBV12-4 with TRBJ1-4; tentative D call: TRBD1 (5 bases). The V end lost 2 bases, the J end lost 2 bases, and 9 bases lay between the germline ends. The CDR3 is 15 amino acids. In DNA form, the CDR3 reads TGTGCCAGCAGTTTACAGGGTAATACTAATGAAAAACTGTTTTTT. Its translation is CASSLQGNTNEKLFF.